These T cell receptor beta chains were read from a single sample in a study of blood T cell repertoires in COVID-19. Here immunoSEQ multiplex PCR was the method, and the copy in TCRdb shows in-frame clones only, minus some. There are 150,000 to 200,000 clones in the sample; 70% to 80% occur only once, and roughly 19% lies in the top ten. The specimen was PBMCs or T cells enriched from blood (not recorded which). The receptors shown here come from a woman aged 70-85 years in a cohort exposed to, infected with or recovered from COVID-19 (not recorded which). The CDR3 runs from the conserved cysteine through the conserved F or W. D genes are given only for firm matches. Size tells how often a clone was seen (once, few, many) or the class of an expanded clone, and some rows leave it out.

j_gene: TRBJ2-5
v_gene: TRBV5-5
abundance: -
d_gene: TRBD2
CDR3aa: CASSAAASGGQETQYF
CDR3nt: TGTGCCAGCAGCGCGGCGGCTAGCGGGGGCCAAGAGACCCAGTACTTC

j_gene: TRBJ2-3
v_gene: TRBV7-9
abundance: -
d_gene: TRBD2
CDR3aa: CASRGTSGNADTQYF
CDR3nt: TGTGCCAGCAGGGGGACTAGCGGGAACGCAGATACGCAGTATTTT

j_gene: TRBJ1-1
v_gene: TRBV27
abundance: once
d_gene: -
CDR3aa: CASNKQGNTEAFF
CDR3nt: TGTGCCAGCAATAAACAGGGGAACACTGAAGCTTTCTTT

j_gene: TRBJ2-7
v_gene: TRBV28
abundance: once
d_gene: -
CDR3aa: CASSPTGGEQYF
CDR3nt: TGTGCCAGCAGCCCAACCGGGGGCGAGCAGTACTTC

j_gene: TRBJ2-7
v_gene: TRBV4-2
abundance: -
d_gene: -
CDR3aa: CASSRQNREGQYF
CDR3nt: TGTGCCAGCAGCCGACAAAACAGGGAAGGGCAGTACTTC

j_gene: TRBJ2-1
v_gene: TRBV11-2
abundance: -
d_gene: -
CDR3aa: CASSLEQRSSYNEQFF
CDR3nt: TGTGCCAGCAGCTTAGAACAGAGAAGCTCCTACAATGAGCAGTTCTTC

j_gene: TRBJ2-3
v_gene: TRBV7-3
abundance: -
d_gene: -
CDR3aa: CASSLERTDTQYF
CDR3nt: TGTGCCAGCAGCTTGGAGCGTACAGATACGCAGTATTTT

j_gene: TRBJ1-3
v_gene: TRBV14
abundance: -
d_gene: -
CDR3aa: CASSQYRVNGNTIYF
CDR3nt: TGTGCCAGCAGCCAATACCGGGTCAACGGAAACACCATATATTTT

j_gene: TRBJ2-1
v_gene: TRBV27
abundance: few
d_gene: TRBD2
CDR3aa: CASSWGLGSYNEQFF
CDR3nt: TGTGCCAGCAGTTGGGGACTAGGCTCCTACAATGAGCAGTTCTTC

j_gene: TRBJ1-2
v_gene: TRBV18
abundance: -
d_gene: -
CDR3aa: CASSESNYGYTF
CDR3nt: TGTGCCAGCTCTGAGTCTAACTATGGCTACACCTTC

j_gene: TRBJ1-1
v_gene: TRBV28
abundance: -
d_gene: -
CDR3aa: CASSFLGPREAFF
CDR3nt: TGTGCCAGCAGTTTTCTGGGGCCCCGTGAAGCTTTCTTT

j_gene: TRBJ1-5
v_gene: TRBV7-9
abundance: few
d_gene: TRBD1
CDR3aa: CASSSQGDQPQHF
CDR3nt: TGTGCCAGCAGCTCCCAGGGGGATCAGCCCCAGCATTTT

j_gene: TRBJ2-1
v_gene: TRBV28
abundance: -
d_gene: -
CDR3aa: CASSFADQRGLDEQFF
CDR3nt: TGTGCCAGCAGTTTTGCTGACCAGCGAGGGCTGGATGAGCAGTTCTTC

j_gene: TRBJ2-1
v_gene: TRBV28
abundance: -
d_gene: TRBD2
CDR3aa: CASSSGLNTRGFSPNWYNEQFF
CDR3nt: TGTGCCAGCAGTTCGGGACTAAATACCCGGGGTTTTTCCCCAAATTGGTACAATGAGCAGTTCTTC

j_gene: TRBJ2-5
v_gene: TRBV9
abundance: -
d_gene: TRBD1
CDR3aa: CASSGGQGVGETQYF
CDR3nt: TGTGCCAGCAGCGGGGGACAGGGGGTAGGAGAGACCCAGTACTTC

j_gene: TRBJ2-5
v_gene: TRBV10-3
abundance: -
d_gene: TRBD1
CDR3aa: CAISESLYPRQGETQYF
CDR3nt: TGTGCCATCAGTGAGTCCCTTTACCCTCGACAGGGAGAGACCCAGTACTTC

j_gene: TRBJ2-1
v_gene: TRBV5-5
abundance: -
d_gene: TRBD1
CDR3aa: CASSYPQGAAQFF
CDR3nt: TGTGCCAGCAGCTACCCCCAGGGGGCTGCGCAGTTCTTC

j_gene: TRBJ1-5
v_gene: TRBV5-1
abundance: -
d_gene: -
CDR3aa: CASSLLGPGGNQPQHF
CDR3nt: TGCGCCAGCAGCTTACTTGGCCCGGGGGGAAATCAGCCCCAGCATTTT

j_gene: TRBJ2-1
v_gene: TRBV11-2
abundance: -
d_gene: TRBD2
CDR3aa: CASTLRRGLGDNEQFF
CDR3nt: TGTGCCAGCACCCTCAGGCGGGGACTAGGGGACAATGAGCAGTTCTTC

j_gene: TRBJ2-5
v_gene: TRBV9
abundance: -
d_gene: TRBD1
CDR3aa: CASTPGRDREQETQYF
CDR3nt: TGTGCCAGCACCCCAGGCCGGGACAGGGAACAAGAGACCCAGTACTTC

j_gene: TRBJ2-3
v_gene: TRBV7-9
abundance: -
d_gene: -
CDR3aa: CASSFGAVRTDTQYF
CDR3nt: TGTGCCAGCAGCTTTGGAGCGGTAAGGACAGATACGCAGTATTTT

j_gene: TRBJ2-1
v_gene: TRBV11-2
abundance: few
d_gene: -
CDR3aa: CASSQIGGLFF
CDR3nt: TGTGCCAGCAGCCAGATCGGGGGTCTGTTCTTC

j_gene: TRBJ1-5
v_gene: TRBV7-9
abundance: -
d_gene: -
CDR3aa: CASSLSGLMSHQPQHF
CDR3nt: TGTGCCAGCAGCTTATCGGGACTGATGAGCCATCAGCCCCAGCATTTT

j_gene: TRBJ2-2
v_gene: TRBV19
abundance: -
d_gene: -
CDR3aa: CASSIRTLETGELFF
CDR3nt: TGTGCCAGTAGTATTAGGACTCTGGAGACCGGGGAGCTGTTTTTT